What follows are 12 T cell receptor beta chains derived from one specimen sequenced in a study of cytomegalovirus exposure and HLA in healthy donors. Researchers ran the PCR with 60 Vbeta and 13 Jbeta primers. Measured with immunoSEQ multiplex PCR; TCRdb has only the in-frame clones, and not every one. The data hold about 160,000 clones, with roughly 85% observed a single time. The sequencing input was PBMCs. The origin of the receptors is a boy younger than 10 in good health and CMV-seronegative.

A few counts support this clone. The V gene is TRBV30, the J gene TRBJ2-1, with 8 bases that match TRBD2. Germline CDR1 and CDR2: GTSNPN and SVGIG (reference sequence). Unmatched junction bases numbered 6, after V lost 0 bases and J lost 8 bases. The CDR3 is made up of 14 amino acids. The CDR3 sequence: CAWSVTSGGDEQFF. The CDR3, as DNA: TGTGCCTGGAGTGTCACTAGCGGAGGAGATGAGCAGTTCTTC.

V usage is TRBV7-8 and J usage is TRBJ1-2; 8 bases map to TRBD1. The CDR3 sequence is 16 residues long. The V gene's germline CDR1 is SGHVS and CDR2 FQNEAQ. Losses at the gene ends were 5 bases for V and 1 base for J; bases not matched to a gene: 9. The CDR3 DNA follows: TGTGCCAGCAGCCAAGGATACAGGGGGAATAACTATGGCTACACCTTC. Its protein is CASSQGYRGNNYGYTF. The entire variable domain, with the rest obtained from reference TRBV7-8 and TRBJ1-2, is as follows: GAGVSQSPRYKVAKRGQDVALRCDPISGHVSLFWYQQALGQGPEFLTYFQNEAQLDKSGLPSDRFFAERPEGSVSTLKIQRTQQEDSAVYLCASSQGYRGNNYGYTFGSGTRLTVV.

There are a few counts of this clone. The chain joins TRBV7-2 to TRBJ2-3; 10 nucleotides line up with TRBD1. CDR1 SGHTA and CDR2 FQGNSA come from the germline V gene. This CDR3 is 17 amino acids long. V was pared by 0 bases and J by 7 bases, with 10 bases of the junction left unmatched. The CDR3 is CASSLALTGGAANTQYF. The CDR3 DNA reads as TGTGCCAGCAGCTTAGCCCTGACAGGGGGCGCGGCTAATACGCAGTATTTT.

About this clone: Compared with germline, one end of the junction differs, possibly owing to a read error. The chain links TRBV7-9 to TRBJ2-3; 10 bases line up with TRBD2. Germline CDR1 reads SEHNR; CDR2 reads FQNEAQ (reference sequence). The CDR3 sequence is 13 residues long. The CDR3 region is CSSSLAGGYTQYF. The DNA for the CDR3 is TGTTCCAGCAGCTTAGCGGGGGGATATACGCAGTATTTT.

This sequence joins TRBV11-3 and TRBJ2-3; 10 nucleotides match TRBD1. Trimming cost V 1 base and J 4 bases; bases outside gene matches: 2. CDR1 and CDR2 from the germline V gene are SGHNT and YENEEA. This CDR3 spans 15 amino acids. DNA of the CDR3: TGTGCCAGCAGCTTAGGGGACAGGGGAGCAGATACGCAGTATTTT. As protein: CASSLGDRGADTQYF.

The CDR3 is CASSWRGGSRKAEAFF. For the CDR3, the DNA is TGTGCCAGCAGCTGGAGGGGGGGGAGTAGAAAGGCTGAAGCTTTCTTT. The chain uses TRBV5-6 and TRBJ1-1; TRBD1 might be the D (6 bases). From germline, CDR1 is SGHDT and CDR2 YYEEEE. The CDR3 totals 16 residues. V gave up 3 bases and J gave up 6 bases, with 21 bases separating them. Variable domain in full (rest from reference TRBV5-6 and TRBJ1-1): DAGVTQSPTHLIKTRGQQVTLRCSPKSGHDTVSWYQQALGQGPQFIFQYYEEEERQRGNFPDRFSGHQFPNYSSELNVNALLLGDSALYLCASSWRGGSRKAEAFFGQGTRLTVV.

This clone was counted once. The V call is TRBV7-3, the J call TRBJ2-2; maybe TRBD2 (6 bases). This CDR3 is built from 16 residues. Per the germline V gene, CDR1 is SGHTA and CDR2 is FQGTGA. V was clipped by 5 bases and J by 4 bases, with 17 bases between them. The DNA for the CDR3 is TGTGCCAGCAGCGCTCAGCCCGGGAGCAGCACCGGGGAGCTGTTTTTT. Amino acid sequence: CASSAQPGSSTGELFF.

The chain has TRBV19 and TRBJ1-5; D is unresolved. CDR1 and CDR2 (germline): LNHDA, SQIVND (reference sequence). With 1 base removed from V and 1 base from J, the gap between germline ends came to 8 bases. The CDR3 totals 15 residues. The CDR3 nucleotides read TGTGCCAGTAGTATAGTGGCAGGCAGCAATCAGCCCCAGCATTTT. This sequence encodes CASSIVAGSNQPQHF. Full variable domain (remainder filled in from reference TRBV19 and TRBJ1-5): DGGITQSPKYLFRKEGQNVTLSCEQNLNHDAMYWYRQDPGQGLRLIYYSQIVNDFQKGDIAEGYSVSREKKESFPLTVTSAQKNPTAFYLCASSIVAGSNQPQHFGDGTRLSIL.

This chain's CDR3 is CASSSGLAVSYNEQFF. CDR3 bases: TGTGCCAGCAGCTCCGGGCTAGCGGTGTCCTACAATGAGCAGTTCTTC. This chain links TRBV7-9 with TRBJ2-1, with 7 nucleotides matching TRBD2. The germline CDR1 and CDR2 sequences are SEHNR and FQNEAQ (reference sequence). The CDR3 is made up of 16 amino acids. Germline trimming cut 4 bases from V and 1 base from J; bases unmatched to any gene: 7.

V gene TRBV19 combines with J gene TRBJ2-5, with D possibly being TRBD1 (5 bases). Looked up from germline, CDR1 is LNHDA and CDR2 is SQIVND (reference sequence). This CDR3 has 13 amino acids. V lost 6 bases, J lost 5 bases, and 13 bases lay in between. CDR3 DNA: TGTGCCAGTAGCCTGGACAACGAGGAGACCCAGTACTTC. Amino acids: CASSLDNEETQYF.

This rearrangement joins TRBV28 to TRBJ1-3; 11 bases fit TRBD1. The germline CDR1 and CDR2 sequences are MDHEN and SYDVKM. The CDR3 is 14 residues long. V trimming: 8 bases; J trimming: 4 bases; junction bases outside the gene matches: 4. The CDR3, as DNA: TGTGCCAGCGAGGACAGGGGGCTAGGAAACACCATATATTTT. This encodes CASEDRGLGNTIYF.

The V call is TRBV16, the J call TRBJ1-5; 7 bases align to TRBD1. Germline CDR1 and CDR2: KGHSY and FQNENV. This CDR3 has 14 amino acids. The V gene end was trimmed by 4 bases and the J gene end by 0 bases; junction bases not matched to a gene: 0. CDR3: CASSRDSSNQPQHF. CDR3 nucleotide sequence: TGTGCCAGCAGCCGGGACAGTAGCAATCAGCCCCAGCATTTT. Full variable domain (remainder filled in from reference TRBV16 and TRBJ1-5): GEEVAQTPKHLVRGEGQKAKLYCAPIKGHSYVFWYQQVLKNEFKFLISFQNENVFDETGMPKERFSAKCLPNSPCSLEIQATKLEDSAVYFCASSRDSSNQPQHFGDGTRLSIL.